This T cell receptor beta chain was sequenced in a study of radiation and T cells in renal cell carcinoma. This CDR3 has 14 residues. The V gene lost 4 bases and the J gene lost 6 bases, with 15 bases spanning the gap. Germline V gene sequence: CDR1 SQVTM, CDR2 ANQGSEA. Only in-frame clones appear in the TCRdb table, and some are missing; sequencing was by immunoSEQ multiplex PCR. Among more than 8,000 clones, 50% to 60% were seen once, and the ten largest hold roughly 10%. As for treatment: treatment-naive control, cytoreductive nephrectomy. The patient's renal cell carcinoma had clear cell pathology.

Here the sequenced sample was tumor tissue, taken from a patient whose treatment was nephrectomy without radiotherapy. The receptor comes from a middle-aged man with renal cell carcinoma. The rearrangement uses TRBV29-1 and TRBJ2-2, with a tentative D call TRBD2 (5 bases). The CDR3 nucleotides read TGCAGCGTTGGGGGAGTATCGGTTGCCGGGGAGCTGTTTTTT. Its protein is CSVGGVSVAGELFF.